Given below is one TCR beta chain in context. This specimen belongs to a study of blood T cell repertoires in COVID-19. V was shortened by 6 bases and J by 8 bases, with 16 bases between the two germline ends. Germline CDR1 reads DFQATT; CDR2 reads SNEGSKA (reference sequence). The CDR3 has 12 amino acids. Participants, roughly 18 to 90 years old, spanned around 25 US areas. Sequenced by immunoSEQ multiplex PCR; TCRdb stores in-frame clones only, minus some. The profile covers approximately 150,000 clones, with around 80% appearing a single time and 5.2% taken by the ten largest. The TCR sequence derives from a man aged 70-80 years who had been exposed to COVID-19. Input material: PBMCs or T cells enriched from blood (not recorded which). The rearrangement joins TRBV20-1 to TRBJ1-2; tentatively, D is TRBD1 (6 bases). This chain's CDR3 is CSASGGRIGYTF. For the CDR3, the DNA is TGCAGTGCGAGTGGGGGGCGCATAGGCTACACCTTC.